One sample yielded the 11 T cell receptor beta chains listed below, sequenced in a study of neurological immune-mediated disorders. TCRdb re-derived calls from the 5' RACE reads in MiXCR, one entry per CDR3 protein. This table holds 65,000 to 95,000 distinct CDR3 sequences, approximately 6% found once. The time point: longitudinal time-point 2. Sequenced: PBMCs. Receptors were obtained from a woman aged 60 to 75 with multiple sclerosis.

This clonotype has ten or more counts. The J gene is TRBJ1-2, the V gene TRBV4-1, with D possibly being TRBD1 (5 bases). Germline lookup yields CDR1 MGHRA and CDR2 YSYEKL. V lost 1 base and J lost 2, with 11 bases in between. The CDR3 covers 15 residues. CDR3 bases: TGCGCCAGCAGCCAAGTCCCGGGGGACAACTATGGCTACACCTTC. It codes for CASSQVPGDNYGYTF.

This clonotype was picked up many times. The V and J genes are TRBV9 and TRBJ1-1; no clear D gene. V dropped 0 bases and J dropped 0 bases, with 6 bases sitting between them. CDR1 and CDR2 from the germline V gene are SGDLS and YYNGEE. The CDR3 runs to 14 residues. CDR3 protein: CASSVDPMNTEAFF. In nucleotides, the CDR3 is TGTGCCAGCAGCGTAGACCCGATGAACACTGAAGCTTTCTTT.

This clonotype showed up many times. J is TRBJ2-7 and V is TRBV12-3 or TRBV12-4; a weak D match, TRBD1 (6 bases). V lost 7 bases, J lost 3 bases, and 10 bases lay in between. This CDR3 region has 12 residues. In nucleotides, the CDR3 is TGTGCCAGCACCGGACAGATCTACGAGCAGTACTTC. This sequence encodes CASTGQIYEQYF.

This clonotype rates as medium-sized (0.01 to 0.1%). The V call is TRBV29-1, the J call TRBJ2-7; D may be TRBD1 (6 bases). The V and J ends lost 6 bases and 2 bases respectively, with 17 bases between them. CDR1 and CDR2 from the germline V gene are SQVTM and ANQGSEA. The CDR3 length is 14 residues. The CDR3 region has the DNA TGCAGCGTCGGGACACCCCAGACGCCCTACGAGCAGTACTTC. Translating gives CSVGTPQTPYEQYF.

The chain links TRBV5-1 to TRBJ2-1; tentative D call: TRBD2 (6 bases). The V gene's germline CDR1 is SGHRS and CDR2 YFSETQ. The CDR3 extends over 14 amino acids. The V end was cut by 0 bases, the J end by 6 bases, with 10 bases between. The CDR3 bases are TGCGCCAGCAGCTTGGTTGGGGGACTCAATGAGCAGTTCTTC. Encoded protein: CASSLVGGLNEQFF.

Many counts were recorded for this clonotype. This chain links TRBV20-1 with TRBJ2-5; D ambiguous. V lost 6 bases, J lost 5 bases, and 10 bases lay in between. Germline CDR1 is DFQATT and CDR2 is SNEGSKA (reference sequence). The CDR3 loop spans 11 amino acids. CDR3 residues: CSARRVETQYF. The CDR3 nucleotides read TGCAGTGCCCGGCGCGTGGAGACCCAGTACTTC.

Many counts were recorded for this clonotype. The chain combines TRBV3-1 with TRBJ2-5; 9 bases map to TRBD1. This CDR3 comprises 15 residues. V dropped 1 base and J dropped 6; count of bases not matched to a gene: 6. The germline V gene encodes CDR1 LGHDT and CDR2 YNNKEL (reference sequence). CDR3 residues: CASSQGSQGAKTQYF. The CDR3 bases are TGTGCCAGCAGCCAAGGTTCACAGGGGGCGAAGACCCAGTACTTC.

This clonotype was seen many times. This rearrangement joins TRBV10-3 to TRBJ2-2; 8 bases fit TRBD2. Germline V gives CDR1 ENHRY, CDR2 SYGVKD. The CDR3 consists of 18 residues. Trimming cost V 3 bases and J 4 bases; bases outside gene matches: 13. CDR3 nucleotides: TGTGCCATCAGTGATCGGTCCCGGGAGGGGAAGGCCACCGGGGAGCTGTTTTTT. It yields the protein CAISDRSREGKATGELFF.

Many counts were recorded for this clonotype. This chain uses TRBV20-1 with TRBJ2-7; TRBD1 is a possible D gene (6 bases). CDR1 DFQATT and CDR2 SNEGSKA come from the germline V gene (reference sequence). This CDR3 comprises 13 residues. Trimming removed 2 bases at V and 2 bases at J, with 10 bases between. CDR3 in DNA: TGCAGTGCTAGATCCGGACAGCCCTACGAGCAGTACTTC. Its protein is CSARSGQPYEQYF.

This clonotype was seen repeatedly, ten times or more. The chain joins TRBV5-5 to TRBJ2-2, with D perhaps matching TRBD1 (6 bases). CDR1 and CDR2 from the germline V gene are SGHKS and YYEKEE (reference sequence). The CDR3 runs to 15 residues. The V end was cut by 0 bases, the J end by 9 bases, with 15 bases between. CDR3: CASSLGDTAVRELFF. The CDR3 DNA follows: TGTGCCAGCAGCTTGGGGGACACTGCTGTGCGGGAGCTGTTTTTT.

This clonotype was detected ten times or more. J is TRBJ2-7 and V is TRBV10-2; 7 positions agree with TRBD1. Trimming at V came to 6 bases and at J to 5 bases, leaving 10 bases not matched to a gene. CDR3 length: 14 residues. Germline CDR1 reads WSHSY; CDR2 reads SAAADI. The CDR3 region has the DNA TGCGCCAGCAGGGGCACAGGGGTAAAGGACGAGCAGTACTTC. It specifies CASRGTGVKDEQYF.